This T cell receptor beta chain was profiled in a study of regulatory T cells in long-lasting Graves disease. Study outcomes and limitations: The TCR repertoire of persistent Graves' patients was less diverse than that of newly diagnosed ones. Accuracy might have suffered from few samples. There was favoring of TRBV28, TRBJ1-2 and TRBJ2-5 in persistent disease.

Building the TCR beta libraries relied on iRepertoire HTBI primers, and CDR3 regions underwent Arm-PCR. MiXCR, applied by TCRdb to the multiplex PCR reads, yields one record per CDR3 protein. The sample shows approximately 400,000 distinct CDR3 sequences, 14% to 15% of them seen only once. This clonotype was detected many times. What it binds is unknown. Time point noted: newly diagnosed GD, antithyroid drugs for less than 3 months. After RNA was extracted from PBMCs, the TCR library was made from it. The CDR3 has 12 residues. V was clipped by 4 bases and J by 7 bases, with 8 bases between them. Germline CDR1 is SNHLY and CDR2 is FYNNEI. This same sample was also taken into another study, of T cells in Graves' hyperthyroidism and ophthalmopathy.

The chain carries TRBV2 and TRBJ2-1, with no clear D. This material consisted of peripheral blood mononuclear cells (PBMCs), taken at new diagnosis, from a patient treated with antithyroid drugs. The sequence derives from a woman between 25 and 40 years old with Graves disease. CDR3 nucleotides: TGTGCCAGCAGTGTCTCCAGGAATGAGCAGTTCTTC. Its translation is CASSVSRNEQFF. The full variable domain, rest sourced from reference TRBV2 and TRBJ2-1, is EPEVTQTPSHQVTQMGQEVILRCVPISNHLYFYWYRQILGQKVEFLVSFYNNEISEKSEIFDDQFSVERPDGSNFTLKIRSTKLEDSAMYFCASSVSRNEQFFGPGTRLTVL.